Shown below are 29 T cell receptor beta chains from a single sample sequenced in a study of CD8+ T cells in alopecia areata (dated by TCRdb to the late 2010s). The time point label here, explained by the study, means: around 4 weeks on oral tofacitinib. The treatment or condition label on this specimen signifies: oral pan-JAK inhibitor, 5-10 mg twice daily. To prepare the library, the immunoSEQ multiplex PCR assay was applied. For TCR sequencing, RNA was extracted from every sample and reverse transcribed into cDNA to serve as template. The table was pulled from immuneACCESS by TCRdb, which kept in-frame rearrangements only. Such tables lose some clones; where checked, under half of the loss comes from unresolved V genes, and the rest has no known cause. The sample table contains over 150,000 clones; only one count was recorded for approximately 60% of them. Less than 4% of the sample belongs to the ten largest clones.

Source: CD4+ T cells sorted from blood, taken at week 4, from a patient treated with tofacitinib. The source of these receptors is a human donor with alopecia areata.

V and J are TRBV2 and TRBJ1-2, with 10 positions matching TRBD1. Germline assignment: CDR1 SNHLY and CDR2 FYNNEI. CDR3 length: 13 residues. The ends lost 6 bases at V and 2 bases at J; junction bases unmatched: 0. The CDR3 bases are TGTGCCAGCAGGACAGGGGGCAACTATGGCTACACCTTC. This gives the protein CASRTGGNYGYTF.

This clone was counted between two and nine times. V is TRBV29-1 and J is TRBJ2-3; D is undetermined. This CDR3 region has 13 residues. The germline gives CDR1 SQVTM, CDR2 ANQGSEA. Between the trimmed V and J ends, which lost 0 bases and 6 bases, there was a span of 10 bases. The CDR3 sequence: CSVEEPILDTQYF. For the CDR3, the DNA is TGCAGCGTTGAAGAGCCTATACTGGATACGCAGTATTTT.

The rearrangement uses TRBV7-2 and TRBJ2-3; no reliable D call. The CDR3 length is 14 residues. CDR1 is SGHTA, CDR2 FQGNSA, per germline. V shed 3 bases and J shed 0 bases, with 7 bases lying between them. This chain's CDR3 is CASSFSPSTDTQYF. Here the CDR3 DNA reads TGTGCCAGCAGCTTCTCCCCTAGCACAGATACGCAGTATTTT.

This clone has more than one count but fewer than ten. This sequence joins TRBV9 and TRBJ2-2; D not resolved. Trimming shortened V by 0 bases and J by 4 bases, and 10 bases separated the two germline ends. The CDR3 has 15 residues. Germline V gene data show CDR1 as SGDLS and CDR2 as YYNGEE. CDR3 coding DNA: TGTGCCAGCAGCGTAGAAGCGAGGTCCACCGGGGAGCTGTTTTTT. This codes for CASSVEARSTGELFF. Looking up the rest from reference TRBV9 and TRBJ2-2 gives the full variable domain: DSGVTQTPKHLITATGQRVTLRCSPRSGDLSVYWYQQSLDQGLQFLIQYYNGEERAKGNILERFSAQQFPDLHSELNLSSLELGDSALYFCASSVEARSTGELFFGEGSRLTVL.

This clone appeared a few times. This sample includes further DNA sequences coding for the same CDR3. The rearrangement links TRBV7-9 to TRBJ2-7; D is possibly TRBD2 (6 bases). The CDR3 runs to 12 residues. Germline CDR1 reads SEHNR; CDR2 reads FQNEAQ (reference sequence). V lost 5 bases to trimming and J lost 3 bases, with 8 bases between them. CDR3 DNA sequence: TGTGCCAGCAGCCCCGGGAGCTACGAGCAGTACTTC. Translation: CASSPGSYEQYF.

The rearrangement links TRBV7-2 to TRBJ1-6, with D maybe TRBD1 (5 bases). The CDR3 loop spans 15 amino acids. CDR1 SGHTA and CDR2 FQGNSA come from the germline V gene. Trimming shortened V by 1 base and J by 10 bases, and 14 bases separated the two germline ends. CDR3 DNA sequence: TGTGCCAGCAGCTTAGATGGGGCAGGGACCTCACCCCTCCACTTT. Translation gives CASSLDGAGTSPLHF.

V gene TRBV28 combines with J gene TRBJ1-2; D is possibly TRBD1 (5 bases). The CDR3 sequence is 11 residues long. The V end lost 8 bases, the J end lost 8 bases, and 12 bases lay between the germline ends. In germline, CDR1 is MDHEN, CDR2 SYDVKM. The CDR3 is CASSREAGYTF. The CDR3, as DNA: TGTGCCAGCTCCAGGGAGGCGGGCTACACCTTC.

The chain combines TRBV25-1 with TRBJ1-3; D is undetermined. The ends were cut back, 1 base at V and 10 bases at J, with 11 bases in the middle. The CDR3 covers 13 residues. CDR1 is MGHDK and CDR2 is SYGVNS in the germline V gene. DNA for the CDR3: TGTGCCAGCAGTGAATCTGTCTCAAGGACCATATATTTT. Its translation is CASSESVSRTIYF.

V gene TRBV6-1 combines with J gene TRBJ2-7, with D possibly TRBD1 on 6 matching bases. The CDR3 sequence is 12 residues long. The germline V and J ends were trimmed by 3 bases and 5 bases, with 8 bases remaining between them. Germline V gene data show CDR1 as MNHNS and CDR2 as SASEGT. The CDR3 reads CASSERGNEQYF. The CDR3 DNA reads as TGTGCCAGCAGTGAGAGGGGGAACGAGCAGTACTTC.

The chain carries TRBV7-9 and TRBJ2-5; D remains ambiguous. CDR1 is SEHNR and CDR2 is FQNEAQ in the germline V gene (reference sequence). The CDR3 extends over 11 amino acids. With 4 bases removed from V and 8 bases from J, the gap between germline ends came to 8 bases. The CDR3 loop is CASSSPPTQYF. CDR3 DNA: TGTGCCAGCAGCTCTCCCCCTACCCAGTACTTC. The full variable domain, with the rest looked up from reference TRBV7-9 and TRBJ2-5, is DTGVSQNPRHKITKRGQNVTFRCDPISEHNRLYWYRQTLGQGPEFLTYFQNEAQLEKSRLLSDRFSAERPKGSFSTLEIQRTEQGDSAMYLCASSSPPTQYFGPGTRLLVL.

The rearrangement joins TRBV5-1 to TRBJ2-5; 8 bases are shared with TRBD2. Germline V CDR1 and CDR2: SGHRS, YFSETQ. The CDR3 loop spans 17 amino acids. The V and J ends lost 0 bases and 1 base, in that order; junction bases with no gene match: 8. The chain's CDR3 is CASSLEGVAGGQETQYF. The CDR3 nucleotides are TGCGCCAGCAGCTTGGAGGGCGTCGCGGGGGGCCAAGAGACCCAGTACTTC.

This clone appeared a few times. Other DNA sequences in this specimen translate into the identical CDR3. This chain uses TRBV14 with TRBJ1-1; D is unclear. Germline CDR1 reads SGHDN; CDR2 reads FVKESK. Trimming stripped 2 bases from V and 0 bases from J, with 4 bases between. The CDR3 length is 13 residues. The CDR3 loop reads CASSQQVNTEAFF. As DNA, the CDR3 is TGTGCCAGCAGCCAACAGGTGAACACTGAAGCTTTCTTT. The whole variable domain, filled in from reference TRBV14 and TRBJ1-1, reads EAGVTQFPSHSVIEKGQTVTLRCDPISGHDNLYWYRRVMGKEIKFLLHFVKESKQDESGMPNNRFLAERTGGTYSTLKVQPAELEDSGVYFCASSQQVNTEAFFGQGTRLTVV.

This chain uses TRBV2 with TRBJ2-1, with D possibly being TRBD2 (5 bases). The germline V gene encodes CDR1 SNHLY and CDR2 FYNNEI. This CDR3 contains 11 residues. The V end was cut by 7 bases, the J end by 8 bases, with 9 bases between. CDR3 sequence: CASTSIDEQFF. CDR3 sequence (DNA): TGTGCCAGCACTAGCATCGATGAGCAGTTCTTC. Full variable domain (rest looked up from reference TRBV2 and TRBJ2-1): EPEVTQTPSHQVTQMGQEVILRCVPISNHLYFYWYRQILGQKVEFLVSFYNNEISEKSEIFDDQFSVERPDGSNFTLKIRSTKLEDSAMYFCASTSIDEQFFGPGTRLTVL.

This clone showed up just a few times. V usage is TRBV30 and J usage is TRBJ1-6, with D hard to call. Trimming pared 2 bases from V and 3 bases from J, leaving 14 bases between. The CDR3 totals 16 residues. Germline V gene data show CDR1 as GTSNPN and CDR2 as SVGIG (reference sequence). The CDR3 sequence: CAWSSLGRSYNSPLHF. Here the CDR3 DNA reads TGTGCCTGGAGTTCCCTCGGACGGAGCTATAATTCACCCCTCCACTTT.

This clone was seen ten or more times. This chain uses TRBV19 with TRBJ1-3; D is unclear. CDR3 length equals 13 residues. The germline V and J ends were trimmed by 5 bases and 3 bases, with 8 bases remaining between them. CDR1 and CDR2 from the germline V gene are LNHDA and SQIVND (reference sequence). The CDR3, as DNA: TGTGCCAGTAGTTGGGAGGATGGAAACACCATATATTTT. Its protein product is CASSWEDGNTIYF.

This clone has a handful of counts. The chain recombines TRBV7-2 with TRBJ1-3, with 9 bases that match TRBD1. With 3 bases clipped from V and 3 bases from J, the junction kept 9 bases outside the gene matches. The CDR3 is 17 residues long. Germline V CDR1 and CDR2: SGHTA, FQGNSA. This CDR3 is CASSFHSQGARGNTIYF. CDR3 in DNA: TGTGCCAGCAGCTTCCACTCACAGGGGGCGCGTGGAAACACCATATATTTT. The whole variable domain, remainder taken from reference TRBV7-2 and TRBJ1-3, is GAGVSQSPSNKVTEKGKDVELRCDPISGHTALYWYRQSLGQGLEFLIYFQGNSAPDKSGLPSDRFSAERTGGSVSTLTIQRTQQEDSAVYLCASSFHSQGARGNTIYFGEGSWLTVV.

The chain is built from TRBV9 and TRBJ2-7; no clear D. The V gene lost 6 bases and the J gene lost 3 bases, with 19 bases spanning the gap. The CDR3 is made up of 15 amino acids. Germline CDR1 is SGDLS and CDR2 is YYNGEE. The CDR3 DNA is TGTGCCAGCACCCTAACACAGTGGGTGCACTACGAGCAGTACTTC. Amino acid sequence: CASTLTQWVHYEQYF.

This clone was seen only a few times. The genes are TRBV7-3 and TRBJ1-2; 7 bases align to TRBD1. Germline assignment: CDR1 SGHTA and CDR2 FQGTGA. The J segment lost 4 bases and the V segment lost 1 base, leaving 9 bases of the junction unmatched. The CDR3 length is 16 residues. CDR3 residues: CASSLKGQSPGYGYTF. In DNA, the CDR3 is TGTGCCAGCAGCTTAAAGGGACAGTCACCGGGCTATGGCTACACCTTC. Full variable domain (missing parts from reference TRBV7-3 and TRBJ1-2): GAGVSQTPSNKVTEKGKYVELRCDPISGHTALYWYRQSLGQGPEFLIYFQGTGAADDSGLPNDRFFAVRPEGSVSTLKIQRTERGDSAVYLCASSLKGQSPGYGYTFGSGTRLTVV.

This sequence joins TRBV29-1 and TRBJ2-7; 8 bases are a match to TRBD1. The V segment lost 1 base and the J segment 3 bases; nucleotides outside the gene matches: 2. The CDR3 is 13 residues long. The germline gives CDR1 SQVTM, CDR2 ANQGSEA. The CDR3 reads CSVEGDRSYEQYF. The CDR3 region has the DNA TGCAGCGTTGAAGGGGACAGGAGCTACGAGCAGTACTTC.

This clone was picked up a small number of times. This CDR3 is CSVDRGATGELFF. CDR3 nucleotides: TGCAGCGTTGACAGGGGAGCCACCGGGGAGCTGTTTTTT. This sequence joins TRBV29-1 and TRBJ2-2; TRBD1 is a possible D gene (6 bases). Germline V gives CDR1 SQVTM, CDR2 ANQGSEA. The CDR3 runs 13 residues. V dropped 3 bases and J dropped 4 bases, with 9 bases sitting between them.

A few counts support this clone. The J gene is TRBJ1-2, the V gene TRBV30, with 7 nucleotides matching TRBD1. Germline V gene data show CDR1 as GTSNPN and CDR2 as SVGIG (reference sequence). With V trimmed by 3 bases and J by 4 bases, 5 bases remained unmatched. The CDR3 extends over 13 amino acids. The CDR3 sequence: CAWRKAGGYGYTF. The CDR3 DNA reads as TGTGCCTGGAGGAAGGCAGGGGGCTATGGCTACACCTTC.

This rearrangement joins TRBV6-1 to TRBJ2-5; no definite D call. This CDR3 spans 10 amino acids. Trimming stripped 8 bases from V and 4 bases from J, with 5 bases between. Looked up from germline, CDR1 is MNHNS and CDR2 is SASEGT. Here the CDR3 DNA reads TGTGCCAGCTTCGGAGAGACCCAGTACTTC. This codes for CASFGETQYF.

The chain uses TRBV29-1 and TRBJ2-3; D might be TRBD1 (7 bases). In germline, CDR1 is SQVTM, CDR2 ANQGSEA. Trimming left V 5 bases short and J 2 bases short, with 20 bases between. The CDR3 contains 16 residues. CDR3 loop: CSVTRGAGGLTDTQYF. DNA of the CDR3: TGCAGCGTTACGAGGGGGGCAGGGGGGCTCACAGATACGCAGTATTTT.

This clone was counted only a few times. This chain joins TRBV7-2 and TRBJ2-3; D uncertain. Germline V gene sequence: CDR1 SGHTA, CDR2 FQGNSA. The V end was cut by 1 base, the J end by 6 bases, with 8 bases between. This CDR3 has 13 amino acids. This chain's CDR3 is CASSLVASDTQYF. CDR3 bases: TGTGCCAGCAGCTTAGTAGCTTCGGATACGCAGTATTTT.

The rearrangement uses TRBV5-1 and TRBJ1-1; D remains ambiguous. From germline, CDR1 is SGHRS and CDR2 YFSETQ. Trimming removed 0 bases at V and 2 bases at J, with 11 bases between. This CDR3 comprises 15 residues. CDR3 region: CASSLGPSYNTEAFF. The DNA for the CDR3 is TGCGCCAGCAGCTTGGGCCCGTCCTACAACACTGAAGCTTTCTTT.

The V and J genes are TRBV25-1 and TRBJ1-6; no clear D. Looked up from germline, CDR1 is MGHDK and CDR2 is SYGVNS. Trimming removed 4 bases from V and 5 bases from J, with 12 bases in between. The CDR3 length is 15 residues. CDR3 in DNA: TGTGCCAGCAGTGCTCACCGGGGTAATAATTCACCCCTCCACTTT. It is translated as CASSAHRGNNSPLHF.

The CDR3 spells CASSLGSSSDTQYF. DNA for the CDR3: TGTGCCAGCAGCTTAGGTAGTAGTTCAGATACGCAGTATTTT. This chain links TRBV7-2 with TRBJ2-3; D gene unclear. The CDR3 sequence is 14 residues long. Germline V gene sequence: CDR1 SGHTA, CDR2 FQGNSA. The V end was cut by 1 base, the J end by 4 bases, with 9 bases between. Together with reference TRBV7-2 and TRBJ2-3, the CDR3 gives the full variable domain: GAGVSQSPSNKVTEKGKDVELRCDPISGHTALYWYRQSLGQGLEFLIYFQGNSAPDKSGLPSDRFSAERTGGSVSTLTIQRTQQEDSAVYLCASSLGSSSDTQYFGPGTRLTVL.

This chain connects TRBV10-3 to TRBJ2-1; no clear D gene. The CDR3 covers 12 residues. Trimming shortened V by 3 bases and J by 7 bases, and 7 bases separated the two germline ends. Per germline, CDR1 ENHRY and CDR2 SYGVKD. This CDR3 is CAISEKGNEQFF. The CDR3 DNA reads TGTGCCATCAGTGAAAAGGGTAATGAGCAGTTCTTC.

In nucleotides, the CDR3 is TGTGCCAGCAGCTCGCGTTGGGCCACCTTC. Its translation: CASSSRWATF. The V call is TRBV7-2, the J call TRBJ1-2; no definite D call. CDR1 and CDR2 (germline): SGHTA, FQGNSA. The length of the CDR3 is 10 residues. V was pared by 4 bases and J by 13 bases, with 10 bases between.